Below, 20 T cell receptor beta chains from the same sample are listed, as sequenced in a study of blood T cell repertoires in COVID-19 (dated by TCRdb to about 2020). The library was produced with the immunoSEQ multiplex PCR assay. TCRdb mirrors the immuneACCESS table, restricted to in-frame sequences. Some clones are absent from its copies; in checked studies, under half trace to an unresolved V gene, and the reason for the others is unknown. The sample table records 130,000 or so clones; roughly four fifths of these occur just once. The ten largest account for 9% to 14% of the sample. Sequenced: peripheral blood. These receptors all come from a human donor in a cohort sampled during active COVID-19.

This chain links TRBV19 with TRBJ1-6; D not certain. CDR3 size: 15 residues. Germline CDR1 reads LNHDA; CDR2 reads SQIVND (reference sequence). V lost 0 bases to trimming and J lost 10 bases, with 13 bases between them. The CDR3 coding sequence is TGTGCCAGTAGTATAGATCCAGGACTGTTATCACCCCTCCACTTT. The encoded protein is CASSIDPGLLSPLHF.

This clone was seen a handful of times. This sequence joins TRBV7-8 and TRBJ2-3, with D possibly being TRBD2 (5 bases). The CDR3 length is 15 residues. Germline-derived CDR1 and CDR2 are SGHVS and FQNEAQ. V lost 6 bases to trimming and J lost 2 bases, with 15 bases between them. In DNA form, the CDR3 reads TGTGCCAGCAGTCAGCCCGTAGCGCCCACAGATACGCAGTATTTT. It translates to CASSQPVAPTDTQYF. Supplemented by reference TRBV7-8 and TRBJ2-3, the full variable domain reads GAGVSQSPRYKVAKRGQDVALRCDPISGHVSLFWYQQALGQGPEFLTYFQNEAQLDKSGLPSDRFFAERPEGSVSTLKIQRTQQEDSAVYLCASSQPVAPTDTQYFGPGTRLTVL.

The V call is TRBV7-2, the J call TRBJ2-3; D possibly corresponds to TRBD1 (5 bases). This CDR3 is built from 15 residues. V lost 5 bases and J lost 4, with 16 bases in between. Looked up from germline, CDR1 is SGHTA and CDR2 is FQGNSA. CDR3 nucleotide sequence: TGTGCCAGCAGCCCGCAGGGTGTGGCCGCAGATACGCAGTATTTT. This sequence encodes CASSPQGVAADTQYF.

V gene TRBV5-6 combines with J gene TRBJ1-6; a possible D gene is TRBD1 (6 bases). Per germline, CDR1 SGHDT and CDR2 YYEEEE. The CDR3 sequence is 16 residues long. Trimming removed 3 bases at V and 6 bases at J, with 16 bases between. The CDR3, as DNA: TGTGCCAGCAGCTACAATACAGGGTGGGGTAATTCACCCCTCCACTTT. Its translation: CASSYNTGWGNSPLHF.

V is TRBV5-1 and J is TRBJ2-7; D is possibly TRBD2 (6 bases). CDR1 is SGHRS, CDR2 YFSETQ, per germline. The CDR3 has 15 amino acids. The V gene lost 3 bases and the J gene lost 4 bases, with 17 bases spanning the gap. CDR3 sequence (DNA): TGCGCCAGCAGCTCACTGGAGGGCAGTGGATACGAGCAGTACTTC. Protein sequence: CASSSLEGSGYEQYF.

The chain employs TRBV4-3 and TRBJ2-7; 8 positions match TRBD1. The length of the CDR3 is 15 residues. V trimming: 0 bases; J trimming: 4 bases; junction bases outside the gene matches: 5. Germline assignment: CDR1 LGHNA and CDR2 YSLEER. The CDR3 DNA reads TGCGCCAGCAGCCAAGATGCCAGGGGGCGGTACGAGCAGTACTTC. It specifies CASSQDARGRYEQYF.

This sequence joins TRBV24-1 and TRBJ2-5; TRBD2 matches 9 bases. V was pared by 9 bases and J by 4 bases, with 2 bases of the junction left unmatched. Germline lookup yields CDR1 KGHDR and CDR2 SFDVKD. The CDR3 runs 12 residues. The CDR3 sequence is CATGGGAETQYF. The CDR3 nucleotides are TGTGCCACCGGCGGGGGGGCAGAGACCCAGTACTTC.

V usage is TRBV2 and J usage is TRBJ2-7; 13 bases are shared with TRBD2. Trimming at V came to 4 bases and at J to 0 bases, leaving 0 bases not matched to a gene. Germline CDR1 reads SNHLY; CDR2 reads FYNNEI. The CDR3 loop spans 15 amino acids. Here the CDR3 DNA reads TGTGCCAGCAGTGGGACTAGCGGGAGCTCCTACGAGCAGTACTTC. Protein: CASSGTSGSSYEQYF.

Only a few counts were recorded for this clone. The chain combines TRBV2 with TRBJ1-3, with D unresolved. The germline V gene has CDR1 SNHLY and CDR2 FYNNEI. Trimming pared 7 bases from V and 0 bases from J, leaving 7 bases between. The CDR3 is 13 amino acids. CDR3 loop: CASKRDSGNTIYF. The DNA of the CDR3 is TGTGCCAGCAAGAGGGACTCTGGAAACACCATATATTTT.

There are a few counts of this clone. The chain couples TRBV4-1 to TRBJ2-7; 8 nucleotides match TRBD2. V lost 0 bases, J lost 3 bases, and 7 bases stayed unmatched. Per the germline V gene, CDR1 is MGHRA and CDR2 is YSYEKL. This CDR3 is built from 16 residues. CDR3 nucleotides: TGCGCCAGCAGCCAAGAATTCGCGGGGGGAAGCTACGAGCAGTACTTC. Translated: CASSQEFAGGSYEQYF.

The chain links TRBV7-2 to TRBJ1-3; no definite D call. CDR3 length: 15 amino acids. Germline-derived CDR1 and CDR2 are SGHTA and FQGNSA. Trimming removed 4 bases at V and 2 bases at J, with 12 bases between. The CDR3 DNA reads as TGTGCCAGCAGCTGGATTGAGGGAGCTGGAAACACCATATATTTT. Amino acid sequence: CASSWIEGAGNTIYF.

The gene calls are TRBV13 and TRBJ1-2; TRBD1 matches 9 bases. Germline V gives CDR1 PRHDT, CDR2 FYEKMQ (reference sequence). With 4 bases clipped from V and 2 bases from J, the junction kept 2 bases outside the gene matches. The CDR3 runs 14 residues. CDR3 loop: CASSSGTGNYGYTF. CDR3 in DNA: TGTGCCAGCAGCTCCGGGACAGGGAACTATGGCTACACCTTC.

The gene calls are TRBV11-3 and TRBJ2-1, with unresolved D. Germline CDR1 reads SGHNT; CDR2 reads YENEEA. The V gene lost 2 bases and the J gene lost 3 bases, with 8 bases spanning the gap. The CDR3 spans 14 residues. The CDR3 reads CASSLPGHYNEQFF. CDR3 coding DNA: TGTGCCAGCAGCTTACCGGGTCACTACAATGAGCAGTTCTTC. Full variable domain (missing parts from reference TRBV11-3 and TRBJ2-1): EAGVVQSPRYKIIEKKQPVAFWCNPISGHNTLYWYLQNLGQGPELLIRYENEEAVDDSQLPKDRFSAERLKGVDSTLKIQPAELGDSAVYLCASSLPGHYNEQFFGPGTRLTVL.

The chain is built from TRBV5-4 and TRBJ2-1; 12 bases line up with TRBD2. Germline V gives CDR1 SGHNT, CDR2 YYREEE (reference sequence). The trim removed 5 bases at V and 5 bases at J, leaving 5 bases unmatched. The CDR3 extends over 15 amino acids. The CDR3 DNA is TGTGCCAGCAGACCACTAGCGGGGGGCGACAATGAGCAGTTCTTC. This translates into CASRPLAGGDNEQFF.

The table lists this clone with a few counts. This sequence joins TRBV7-9 and TRBJ2-7; perhaps TRBD2 as D (7 bases). With 0 bases removed from V and 3 bases from J, the gap between germline ends came to 15 bases. In germline, CDR1 is SEHNR, CDR2 FQNEAQ (reference sequence). The CDR3 consists of 16 residues. The chain's CDR3 is CASSLAKGGLSYEQYF. CDR3 nucleotide sequence: TGTGCCAGCAGCTTAGCCAAGGGGGGGTTGAGCTACGAGCAGTACTTC. The entire variable domain, with the rest obtained from reference TRBV7-9 and TRBJ2-7, is as follows: DTGVSQNPRHKITKRGQNVTFRCDPISEHNRLYWYRQTLGQGPEFLTYFQNEAQLEKSRLLSDRFSAERPKGSFSTLEIQRTEQGDSAMYLCASSLAKGGLSYEQYFGPGTRLTVT.

CDR3 residues: CASSYWDRETDTQYF. In DNA, the CDR3 is TGTGCCAGCAGTTATTGGGACAGGGAAACAGATACGCAGTATTTT. The V and J genes are TRBV6-6 and TRBJ2-3, with 9 bases fitting TRBD1. Germline V gene lookup returns CDR1 MNHNY and CDR2 SVGAGI (reference sequence). The CDR3 length is 15 residues. The V segment lost 3 bases and the J segment 3 bases; nucleotides outside the gene matches: 4.

The chain uses TRBV3-1 (or the pseudogene TRBV3-2) and TRBJ2-5; a possible D gene is TRBD2 (6 bases). Per the germline V gene, CDR1 is LGHDT and CDR2 is YNNKEL (reference sequence). The V and J ends lost 0 bases and 6 bases respectively, with 11 bases between them. The length of the CDR3 is 14 residues. The CDR3 protein is CASSQEEEGKTQYF. The CDR3 DNA reads as TGTGCCAGCAGCCAAGAAGAGGAGGGAAAGACCCAGTACTTC.

This chain connects TRBV5-1 to TRBJ2-2; no reliable D call. The length of the CDR3 is 14 residues. Deletions cut 0 bases from V and 1 base from J, with 4 bases between. CDR1 is SGHRS and CDR2 is YFSETQ in the germline V gene. The chain's CDR3 is CASSLVLNTGELFF. The CDR3 DNA sequence: TGCGCCAGCAGCTTGGTACTGAACACCGGGGAGCTGTTTTTT.

The gene calls are TRBV5-6 and TRBJ1-2; D is ambiguous. Germline CDR1 reads SGHDT; CDR2 reads YYEEEE. CDR3 size: 15 residues. V gave up 1 base and J gave up 3 bases, with 13 bases separating them. Written as DNA, the CDR3 is TGTGCCAGCAGCTTGCTGCGGGAAAGGGACTATGGCTACACCTTC. Encoded protein: CASSLLRERDYGYTF. The full variable domain, completed using reference TRBV5-6 and TRBJ1-2, is DAGVTQSPTHLIKTRGQQVTLRCSPKSGHDTVSWYQQALGQGPQFIFQYYEEEERQRGNFPDRFSGHQFPNYSSELNVNALLLGDSALYLCASSLLRERDYGYTFGSGTRLTVV.

This clone was observed once. The V call is TRBV5-4, the J call TRBJ2-3, with D unclear. Germline lookup yields CDR1 SGHNT and CDR2 YYREEE (reference sequence). V was trimmed by 0 bases and J by 6 bases, leaving 11 bases between them. This CDR3 region has 14 residues. The CDR3 sequence is CASSLASRKDTQYF. CDR3 nucleotides: TGTGCCAGCAGCTTGGCTAGTCGGAAGGATACGCAGTATTTT.